This entry describes one T cell receptor beta chain. No antigen is known for it. This CDR3 has 13 amino acids. V was trimmed by 5 bases and J by 1 base, leaving 7 bases between them. The germline CDR1 and CDR2 sequences are MNHEY and SMNVEV (reference sequence). This sample was taken from a study of vaccination effects on CD4 cells after COVID-19. Findings of the study overall: Vaccine- and infection-induced clones showed marked clonal contraction late following vaccination.

Antigen-specific CD4+ T cells were expanded with viral peptide pools in the ViraFEST assay before sequencing. Once cultured for under 11 days, the cells underwent separation to obtain CD4+ T cells. Everyone in the study got two shots of either the BNT162b2 or mRNA-1273 vaccine. The data were produced by immunoSEQ multiplex PCR, yet TCRdb's version contains in-frame clones alone and is incomplete. The sample lists around 22,000 clones; approximately 79% were seen once. The rearrangement links TRBV27 to TRBJ2-3; D gene uncertain. The TCR originated in a human donor who received a COVID-19 vaccine. Here the sequenced sample was CD4+ T cells from PBMCs cultured with HCoV-229E spike peptides, taken after COVID-19 vaccination. The CDR3 DNA reads TGTGCCAGCAGTACCCCCGGCACAGATACGCAGTATTTT. Translated: CASSTPGTDTQYF.